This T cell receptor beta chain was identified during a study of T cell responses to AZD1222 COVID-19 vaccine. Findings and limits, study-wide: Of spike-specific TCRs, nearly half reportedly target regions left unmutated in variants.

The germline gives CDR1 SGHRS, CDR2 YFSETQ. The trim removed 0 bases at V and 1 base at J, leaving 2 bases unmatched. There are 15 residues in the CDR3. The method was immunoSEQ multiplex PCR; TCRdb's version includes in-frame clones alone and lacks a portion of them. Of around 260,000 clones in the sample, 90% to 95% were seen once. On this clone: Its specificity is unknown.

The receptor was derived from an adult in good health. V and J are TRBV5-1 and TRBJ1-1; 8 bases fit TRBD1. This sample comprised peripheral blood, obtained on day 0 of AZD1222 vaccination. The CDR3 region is CASSLGDRSNTEAFF. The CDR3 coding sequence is TGCGCCAGCAGCTTGGGGGACAGGTCGAACACTGAAGCTTTCTTT. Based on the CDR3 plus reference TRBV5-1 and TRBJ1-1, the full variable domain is KAGVTQTPRYLIKTRGQQVTLSCSPISGHRSVSWYQQTPGQGLQFLFEYFSETQRNKGNFPGRFSGRQFSNSRSEMNVSTLELGDSALYLCASSLGDRSNTEAFFGQGTRLTVV.